This T cell receptor (beta chain) was found in a study of graft-versus-host responses after intestinal transplantation. Study-wide context: Grafts that recipients had were multivisceral, liver-intestinal, or isolated intestinal transplants.

V lost 5 bases and J lost 3; bases outside the gene matches: 4. CDR1 and CDR2 (germline): SGHNT, YYREEE (reference sequence). This CDR3 spans 13 amino acids. The repertoire was sequenced with immunoSEQ multiplex PCR; TCRdb's copy has only in-frame clones and lacks some. The top ten clones hold approximately 0.53% of a sample with under 30,000 clones, more than 85% of them seen once. The sequenced sample was PBMCs, obtained 18 days after transplant. The chain combines TRBV5-4 with TRBJ1-2, with 7 bases aligning to TRBD1. The receptor was isolated from a human patient who received an intestinal transplant, so some T cells may come from the graft donor. CDR3 nucleotide sequence: TGTGCCAGCAGGGTCACAGGGGACTATGGCTACACCTTC. This codes for CASRVTGDYGYTF.